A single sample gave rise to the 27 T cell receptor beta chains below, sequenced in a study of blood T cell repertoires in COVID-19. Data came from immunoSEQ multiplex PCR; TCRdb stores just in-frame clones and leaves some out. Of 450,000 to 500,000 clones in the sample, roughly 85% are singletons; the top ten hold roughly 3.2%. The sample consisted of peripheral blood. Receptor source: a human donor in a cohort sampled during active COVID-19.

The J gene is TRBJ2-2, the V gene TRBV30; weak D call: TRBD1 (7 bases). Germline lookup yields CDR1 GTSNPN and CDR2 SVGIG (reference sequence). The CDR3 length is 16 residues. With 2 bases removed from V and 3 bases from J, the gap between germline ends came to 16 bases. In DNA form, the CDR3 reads TGTGCCTGGAGTAAGCTTTCCAGGGGGGACACCGGGGAGCTGTTTTTT. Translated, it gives CAWSKLSRGDTGELFF.

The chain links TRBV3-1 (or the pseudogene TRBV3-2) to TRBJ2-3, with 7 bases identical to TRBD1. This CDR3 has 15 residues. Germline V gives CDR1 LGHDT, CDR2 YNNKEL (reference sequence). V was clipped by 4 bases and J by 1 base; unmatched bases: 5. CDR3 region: CASSPGGQGTDTQYF. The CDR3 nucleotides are TGTGCCAGCAGCCCTGGAGGACAGGGCACAGATACGCAGTATTTT.

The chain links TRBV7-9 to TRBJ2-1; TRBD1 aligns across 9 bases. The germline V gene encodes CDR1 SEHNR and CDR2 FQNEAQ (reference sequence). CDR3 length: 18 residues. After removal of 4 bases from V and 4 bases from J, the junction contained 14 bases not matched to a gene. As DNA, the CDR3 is TGTGCCAGCAGCTCGCACGCGTTGGGACAGGGAGATTACAATGAGCAGTTCTTC. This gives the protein CASSSHALGQGDYNEQFF.

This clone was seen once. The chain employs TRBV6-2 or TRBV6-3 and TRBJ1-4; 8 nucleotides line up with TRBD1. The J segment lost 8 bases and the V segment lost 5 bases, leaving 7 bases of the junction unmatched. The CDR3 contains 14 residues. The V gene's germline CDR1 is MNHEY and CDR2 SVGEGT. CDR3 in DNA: TGTGCCAGCAGTCCCCGGACAGGGTTCGAAAAACTGTTTTTT. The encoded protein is CASSPRTGFEKLFF.

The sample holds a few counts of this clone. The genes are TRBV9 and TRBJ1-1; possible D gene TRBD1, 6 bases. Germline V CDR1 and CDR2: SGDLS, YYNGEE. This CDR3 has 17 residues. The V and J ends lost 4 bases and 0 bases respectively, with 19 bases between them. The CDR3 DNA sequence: TGTGCCAGCAGCCCGAGGGGGTTGGGGCAGATGAACACTGAAGCTTTCTTT. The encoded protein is CASSPRGLGQMNTEAFF. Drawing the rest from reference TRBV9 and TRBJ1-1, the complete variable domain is DSGVTQTPKHLITATGQRVTLRCSPRSGDLSVYWYQQSLDQGLQFLIQYYNGEERAKGNILERFSAQQFPDLHSELNLSSLELGDSALYFCASSPRGLGQMNTEAFFGQGTRLTVV.

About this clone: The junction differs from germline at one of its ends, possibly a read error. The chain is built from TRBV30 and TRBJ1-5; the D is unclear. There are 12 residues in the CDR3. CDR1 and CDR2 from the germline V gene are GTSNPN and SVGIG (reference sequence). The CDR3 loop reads CAWSVGLGRLDF. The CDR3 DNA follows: TGTGCCTGGAGTGTTGGCCTTGGGAGGTTGGATTTT.

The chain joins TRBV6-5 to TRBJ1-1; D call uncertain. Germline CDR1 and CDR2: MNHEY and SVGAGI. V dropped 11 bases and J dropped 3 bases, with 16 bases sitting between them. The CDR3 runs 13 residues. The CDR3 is CASRDGRHTEAFF. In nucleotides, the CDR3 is TGTGCCTCCCGGGATGGTAGGCACACTGAAGCTTTCTTT.

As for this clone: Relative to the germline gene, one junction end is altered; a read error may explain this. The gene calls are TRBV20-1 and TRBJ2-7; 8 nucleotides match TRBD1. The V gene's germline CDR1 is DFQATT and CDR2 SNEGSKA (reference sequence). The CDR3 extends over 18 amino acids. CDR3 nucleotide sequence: TGCAGTGCTAGTCCCCGGACAGGGCCCGGGAGTTTCTCCAACGAGCAGTACTTC. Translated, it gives CSASPRTGPGSFSNEQYF.

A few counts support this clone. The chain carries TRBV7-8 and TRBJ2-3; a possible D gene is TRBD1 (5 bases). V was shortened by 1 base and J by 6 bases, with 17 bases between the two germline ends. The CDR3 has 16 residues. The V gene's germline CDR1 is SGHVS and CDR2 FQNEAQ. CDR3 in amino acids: CASSLVTGGQVDTQYF. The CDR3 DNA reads TGTGCCAGCAGCTTAGTAACAGGTGGTCAGGTTGATACGCAGTATTTT.

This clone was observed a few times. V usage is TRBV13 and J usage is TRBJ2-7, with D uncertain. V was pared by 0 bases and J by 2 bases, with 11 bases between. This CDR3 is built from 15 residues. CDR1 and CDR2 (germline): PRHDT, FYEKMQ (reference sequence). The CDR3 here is CASSLGGATAYEQYF. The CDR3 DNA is TGTGCCAGCAGCTTAGGCGGAGCAACGGCCTACGAGCAGTACTTC.

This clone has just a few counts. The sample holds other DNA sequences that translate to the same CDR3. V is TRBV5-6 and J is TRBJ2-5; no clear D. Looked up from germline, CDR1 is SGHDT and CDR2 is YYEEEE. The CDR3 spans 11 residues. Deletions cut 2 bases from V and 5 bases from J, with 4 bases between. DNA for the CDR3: TGTGCCAGCAGCTTTCGGGAGACCCAGTACTTC. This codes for CASSFRETQYF.

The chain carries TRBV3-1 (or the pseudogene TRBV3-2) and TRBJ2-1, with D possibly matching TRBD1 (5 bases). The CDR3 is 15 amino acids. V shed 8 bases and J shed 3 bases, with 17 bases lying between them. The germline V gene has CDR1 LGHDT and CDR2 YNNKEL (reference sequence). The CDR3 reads CASSQGQSNYNEQFF. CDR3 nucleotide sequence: TGTGCCAGCTCCCAGGGCCAGTCTAACTACAATGAGCAGTTCTTC.

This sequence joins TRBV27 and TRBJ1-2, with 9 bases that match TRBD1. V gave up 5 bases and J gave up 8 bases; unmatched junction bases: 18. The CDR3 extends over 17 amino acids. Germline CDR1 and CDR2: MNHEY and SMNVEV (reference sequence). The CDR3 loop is CASSLTGGGQGIRGYTF. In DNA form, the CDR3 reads TGTGCCAGCAGTCTCACAGGAGGGGGACAGGGAATTCGAGGCTACACCTTC.

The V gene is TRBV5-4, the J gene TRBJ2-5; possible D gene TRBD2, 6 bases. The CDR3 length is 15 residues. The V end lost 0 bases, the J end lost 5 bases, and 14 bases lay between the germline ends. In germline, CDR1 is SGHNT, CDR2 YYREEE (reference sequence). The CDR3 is CASSLGGTVAETQYF. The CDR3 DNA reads TGTGCCAGCAGCTTGGGTGGGACTGTAGCGGAGACCCAGTACTTC.

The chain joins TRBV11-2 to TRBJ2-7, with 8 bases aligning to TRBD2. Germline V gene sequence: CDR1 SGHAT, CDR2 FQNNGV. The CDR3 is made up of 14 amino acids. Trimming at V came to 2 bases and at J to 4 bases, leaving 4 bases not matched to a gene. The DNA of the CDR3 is TGTGCCAGCAGCTTAAATAGCGGGATGTACGAGCAGTACTTC. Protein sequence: CASSLNSGMYEQYF.

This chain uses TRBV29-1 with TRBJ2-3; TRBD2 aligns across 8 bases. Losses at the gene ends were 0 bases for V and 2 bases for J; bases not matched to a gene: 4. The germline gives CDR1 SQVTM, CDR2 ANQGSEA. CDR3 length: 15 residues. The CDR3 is CSVEDSGTPTDTQYF. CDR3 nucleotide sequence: TGCAGCGTTGAAGATAGCGGGACCCCCACAGATACGCAGTATTTT.

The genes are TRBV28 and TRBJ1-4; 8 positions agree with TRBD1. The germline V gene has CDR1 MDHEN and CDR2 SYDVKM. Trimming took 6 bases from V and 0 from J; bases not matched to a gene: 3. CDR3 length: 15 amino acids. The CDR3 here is CASRKQGATNEKLFF. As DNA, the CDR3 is TGTGCCAGCAGGAAACAGGGGGCAACTAATGAAAAACTGTTTTTT.

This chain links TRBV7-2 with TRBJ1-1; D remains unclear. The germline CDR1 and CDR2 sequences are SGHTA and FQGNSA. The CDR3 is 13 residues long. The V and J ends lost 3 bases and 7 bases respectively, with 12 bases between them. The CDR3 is CASSFSPTSEAFF. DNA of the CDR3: TGTGCCAGCAGCTTCAGCCCGACTAGTGAAGCTTTCTTT.

The CDR3 region is CSVYRAGAFF. Here the CDR3 DNA reads TGCAGCGTTTACAGAGCGGGCGCTTTCTTT. This sequence joins TRBV29-1 and TRBJ1-1; no clear D gene. CDR1 is SQVTM and CDR2 is ANQGSEA in the germline V gene. V was shortened by 5 bases and J by 11 bases, with 12 bases between the two germline ends. CDR3 length equals 10 residues.

The CDR3 spells CASSQTPLGIGNEQYF. Written as DNA, the CDR3 is TGTGCCAGCAGCCAAACACCGCTCGGGATCGGCAACGAGCAGTACTTC. The V and J genes are TRBV4-2 and TRBJ2-7; TRBD2 might be the D (5 bases). V was clipped by 2 bases and J by 5 bases, with 19 bases between them. CDR1 and CDR2 (germline): LGHNA, YNFKEQ. CDR3 size: 16 residues.

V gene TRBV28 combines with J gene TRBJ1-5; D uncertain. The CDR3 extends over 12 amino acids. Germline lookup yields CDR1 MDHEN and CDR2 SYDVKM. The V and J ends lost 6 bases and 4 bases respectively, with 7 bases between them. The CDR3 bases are TGTGCCAGCAGATTCCCGAATCAGCCCCAGCATTTT. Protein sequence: CASRFPNQPQHF. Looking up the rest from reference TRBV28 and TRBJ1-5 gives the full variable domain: DVKVTQSSRYLVKRTGEKVFLECVQDMDHENMFWYRQDPGLGLRLIYFSYDVKMKEKGDIPEGYSVSREKKERFSLILESASTNQTSMYLCASRFPNQPQHFGDGTRLSIL.

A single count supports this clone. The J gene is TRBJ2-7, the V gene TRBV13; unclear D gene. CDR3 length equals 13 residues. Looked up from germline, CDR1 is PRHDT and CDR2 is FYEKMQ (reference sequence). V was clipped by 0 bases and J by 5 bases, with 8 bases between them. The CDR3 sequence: CASSLGLVDEQYF. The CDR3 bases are TGTGCCAGCAGCTTAGGCCTGGTAGACGAGCAGTACTTC.

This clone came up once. The CDR3 spells CASFPGGASYNSPLHF. In DNA, the CDR3 is TGTGCCAGTTTCCCAGGGGGCGCTTCCTATAATTCACCCCTCCACTTT. The genes are TRBV2 and TRBJ1-6; 8 bases match TRBD1. V lost 9 bases, J lost 1 base, and 8 bases stayed unmatched. This CDR3 region has 16 residues. Per germline, CDR1 SNHLY and CDR2 FYNNEI.

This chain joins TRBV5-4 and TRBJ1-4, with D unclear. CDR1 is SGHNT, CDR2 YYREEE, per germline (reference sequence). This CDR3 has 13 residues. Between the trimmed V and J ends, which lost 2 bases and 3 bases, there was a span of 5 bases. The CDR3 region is CASSLSSNEKLFF. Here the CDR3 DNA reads TGTGCCAGCAGCTTAAGCTCTAATGAAAAACTGTTTTTT.

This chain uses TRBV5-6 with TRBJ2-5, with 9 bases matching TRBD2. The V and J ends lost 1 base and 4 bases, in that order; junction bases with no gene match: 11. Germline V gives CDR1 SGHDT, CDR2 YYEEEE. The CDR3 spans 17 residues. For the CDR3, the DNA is TGTGCCAGCAGCTTGAAAATGGGCGGGAGGGCCGGAGAGACCCAGTACTTC. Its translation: CASSLKMGGRAGETQYF.

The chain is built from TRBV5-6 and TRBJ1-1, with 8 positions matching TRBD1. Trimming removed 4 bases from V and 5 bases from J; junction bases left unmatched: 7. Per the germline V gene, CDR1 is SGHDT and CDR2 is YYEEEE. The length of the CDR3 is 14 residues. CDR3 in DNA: TGTGCCAGCAGCGCCAGGGGGCGAGGGACTGAAGCTTTCTTT. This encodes CASSARGRGTEAFF.

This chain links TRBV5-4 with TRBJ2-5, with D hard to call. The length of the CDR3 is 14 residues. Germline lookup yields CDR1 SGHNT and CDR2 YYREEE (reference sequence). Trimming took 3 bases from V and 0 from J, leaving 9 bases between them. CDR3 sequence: CASSSGGNQETQYF. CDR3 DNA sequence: TGTGCCAGCAGCTCTGGCGGCAACCAAGAGACCCAGTACTTC.